The rows below give T cell receptor beta chains drawn from one sample of a study of breast tumors, draining lymph nodes, adjacent tissues. TCRdb called the multiplex PCR reads again in MiXCR, with one record for every CDR3 protein. The profile covers about 150,000 distinct CDR3 sequences, with under 25% appearing a single time and roughly 2.7% taken by the ten largest. The sequenced material came from axillary lymph node tissue. These receptors originate from a female donor with breast cancer. Some clones in this sample may be carry-over from other donors' samples. CDR3s include the opening cysteine and the closing phenylalanine or tryptophan. The D gene is left open where the match is weak. Clone size appears in some rows only: once, few, many, or a class for an expanded clone.

clone_size	v_call	d_call	j_call	cdr3_nt	cdr3_aa
few	TRBV6-2/TRBV6-3	NA	TRBJ2-3	TGTGCCAGCAGTTACGGGGGCTTATATACGCAGTATTTT	CASSYGGLYTQYF
many	TRBV30	NA	TRBJ2-5	TGTGCCTGGAGTGAGGGTTTCAGGGAGACCCAGTACTTC	CAWSEGFRETQYF
many	TRBV6-1	TRBD2	TRBJ2-1	TGTGCCAGCAGTTACCTAGCGGGAGGGTACAATGAGCAGTTCTTC	CASSYLAGGYNEQFF
NA	TRBV6-1	TRBD2	TRBJ2-5	TGTGCCAGCAGCCCTGGGGCTAGCGGGGAACTCAGGGGGACCCAGTACTTC	CASSPGASGELRGTQYF
NA	TRBV19	TRBD2	TRBJ2-2	TGTGCCAGTAGATTGTTTCTGGGACTAGCGGGAGAAAGCACCGGGGAGCTGTTTTTT	CASRLFLGLAGESTGELFF
many	TRBV10-1	TRBD1	TRBJ2-1	TGCGCCAGCAGACAGGACAGGGGTATCGACAATGAGCAGTTCTTC	CASRQDRGIDNEQFF
many	TRBV7-9	NA	TRBJ2-1	TGTGCCAGCAGCTTTTCTCAGAGTATTGAGCAGTTCTTC	CASSFSQSIEQFF
few	TRBV6-1	TRBD2	TRBJ2-1	TGTGCCAGCATACGCGGGAGGGCCGGATCCTACAATGAGCAGTTCTTC	CASIRGRAGSYNEQFF
NA	TRBV28	TRBD2	TRBJ2-7	TGTGCCAGTACCGGGACTAGCGGCCCCTACGAGCAGTACTTC	CASTGTSGPYEQYF
few	TRBV11-2	NA	TRBJ1-2	TGTGCCAGCAGCTTAGAGTCAAGGCCCTTCGCCTTC	CASSLESRPFAF
many	TRBV7-3	TRBD2	TRBJ2-3	TGTGCCAGCAGCTTATCGGGGACTAGCGGGAGGGGGAAAGATACGCAGTATTTT	CASSLSGTSGRGKDTQYF
many	TRBV10-3	NA	TRBJ2-5	TGTGCCATCCAAGACCCGACAGACCAAGAGACCCAGTACTTC	CAIQDPTDQETQYF
many	TRBV5-5	NA	TRBJ2-7	TGTGCCAGCAGCTTGACAGGGTCGGGGGCTTACTTC	CASSLTGSGAYF
many	TRBV6-6	NA	TRBJ2-5	TGTGCCAGCAGTTACCGGGTCAAAGAGACCCAGTACTTC	CASSYRVKETQYF
many	TRBV20-1	TRBD1	TRBJ1-4	TGCAGTGCCCCCGCTGACAGGGAGGGGGATGAAAAACTGTTTTTT	CSAPADREGDEKLFF
many	TRBV9	TRBD1	TRBJ1-5	TGTGCCAGCAGCGTAGGGACAGGGGGGATAAGTCAGCCCCAGCATTTT	CASSVGTGGISQPQHF